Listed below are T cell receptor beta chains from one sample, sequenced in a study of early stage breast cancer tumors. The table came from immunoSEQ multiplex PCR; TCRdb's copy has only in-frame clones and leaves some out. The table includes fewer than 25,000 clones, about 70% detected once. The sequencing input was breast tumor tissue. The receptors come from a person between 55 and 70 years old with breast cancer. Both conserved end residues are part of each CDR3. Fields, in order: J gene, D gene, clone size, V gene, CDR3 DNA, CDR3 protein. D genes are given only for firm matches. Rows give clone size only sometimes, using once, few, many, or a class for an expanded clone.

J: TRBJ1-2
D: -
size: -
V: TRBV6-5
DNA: TGTGCCAGCAGCCATGGGAGGCGATCGGACTATGGCTACACCTTC
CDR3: CASSHGRRSDYGYTF

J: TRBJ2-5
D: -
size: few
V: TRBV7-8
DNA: TGTGCCAGCAGCCGACAAAACCCACAAGAGACCCAGTACTTC
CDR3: CASSRQNPQETQYF

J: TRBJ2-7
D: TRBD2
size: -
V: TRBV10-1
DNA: TGCGCCACAGGGACTAGCGGCAGCTCCTACGAGCAGTACTTC
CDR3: CATGTSGSSYEQYF

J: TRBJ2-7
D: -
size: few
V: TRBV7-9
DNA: TGTGCCAGCAGCTTAGGTAACGTCTGGCTTTCCCCCTACGAGCAGTACTTC
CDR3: CASSLGNVWLSPYEQYF

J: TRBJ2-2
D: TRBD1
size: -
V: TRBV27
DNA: TGTGCCAGCACTGGGACAGGGGGGTACACCGGGGAGCTGTTTTTT
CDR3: CASTGTGGYTGELFF

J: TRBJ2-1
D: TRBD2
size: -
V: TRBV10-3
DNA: TGTGCCACCCGACCGGGACTAGCGTCCGGTGAGCAGTTCTTC
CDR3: CATRPGLASGEQFF

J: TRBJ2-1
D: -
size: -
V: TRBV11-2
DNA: TGTGCCAGCAGCCCACATAACGAGCAGTTCTTC
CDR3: CASSPHNEQFF

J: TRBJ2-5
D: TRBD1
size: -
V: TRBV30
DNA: TGTGCCTGGGGGAGAGACAGGGGGTGGCAAGAGACCCAGTACTTC
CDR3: CAWGRDRGWQETQYF

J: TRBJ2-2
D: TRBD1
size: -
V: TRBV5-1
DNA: TGCGCCAGCAGCACCCCAAACAAAACAGGGGTAATTCCCGGGGAGCTGTTTTTT
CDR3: CASSTPNKTGVIPGELFF

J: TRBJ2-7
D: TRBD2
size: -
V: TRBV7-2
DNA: TGTGCCAGCAGCTTCTCTAGCGGGAGCTCCTACGAGCAGTACTTC
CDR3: CASSFSSGSSYEQYF

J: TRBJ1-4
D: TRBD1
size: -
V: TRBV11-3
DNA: TGTGCCAGCAGCTGGACAGGGGAGGATGAAAAACTGTTTTTT
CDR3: CASSWTGEDEKLFF

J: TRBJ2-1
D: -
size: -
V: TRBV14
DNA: TGTGCCAGCAGCCAAGCCTCCCGCTACAATGAGCAGTTCTTC
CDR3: CASSQASRYNEQFF

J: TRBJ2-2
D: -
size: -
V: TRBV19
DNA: TGTGCCAGTACGCCTTGGGTAGGGGTTCCCGGGGAGCTGTTTTTT
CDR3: CASTPWVGVPGELFF

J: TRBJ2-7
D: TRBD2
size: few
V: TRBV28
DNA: TGTGCCAGCACCGGGACTAGCGGGTTCTCCTACGAGCAGTACTTC
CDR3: CASTGTSGFSYEQYF

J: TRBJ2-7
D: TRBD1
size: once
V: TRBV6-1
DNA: TGTGCCAGCAGGGGACAGGGGCTCTACGAGCAGTACTTC
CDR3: CASRGQGLYEQYF

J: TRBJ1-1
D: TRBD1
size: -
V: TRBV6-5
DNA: TGTGCCAGCAGTTACTGGGACAGCACTGAAGCTTTCTTT
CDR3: CASSYWDSTEAFF

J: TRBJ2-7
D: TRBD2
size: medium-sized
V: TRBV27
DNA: TGTGCCAGCAGTCCCTTCCCTAGCGGAGAGAAGTACTTC
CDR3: CASSPFPSGEKYF

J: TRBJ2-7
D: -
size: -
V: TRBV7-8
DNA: TGTGCCAGCAGCACCAAAGCGGCACTCCCCTACGAGCAGTACTTC
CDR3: CASSTKAALPYEQYF

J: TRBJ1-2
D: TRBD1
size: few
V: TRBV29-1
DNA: TGCAGCGTTGTTGGACAGGGATACGGCTACACCTTC
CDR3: CSVVGQGYGYTF

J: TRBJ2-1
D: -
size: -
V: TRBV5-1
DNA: TGCGCCAGCAGCTTGGACAGGGTATCCTACAATGAGCAGTTCTTC
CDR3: CASSLDRVSYNEQFF

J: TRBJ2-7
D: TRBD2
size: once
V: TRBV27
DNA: TGTGCCAGCAGTACCCTCCCTGGGACTAGCGGGGCGGGGGAGCAGTACTTC
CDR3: CASSTLPGTSGAGEQYF

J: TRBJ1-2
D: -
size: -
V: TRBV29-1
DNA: TGCAGCGTTGATACTCCCGACAGACCTAATAACTATGGCTACACCTTC
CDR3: CSVDTPDRPNNYGYTF

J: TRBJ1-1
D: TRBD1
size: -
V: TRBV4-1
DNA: TGCGCCAGCAGTGGGGACAGGGGAAACACTGAAGCTTTCTTT
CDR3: CASSGDRGNTEAFF

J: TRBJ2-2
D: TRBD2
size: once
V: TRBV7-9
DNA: TGTGCCAGCAGCTTACCTAGCGGGAGGGCCAATGGGGCCGGGGAGCTGTTTTTT
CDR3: CASSLPSGRANGAGELFF

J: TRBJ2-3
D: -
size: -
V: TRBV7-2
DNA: TGTGCCAGCAGCTTAGGGGCTAGCGCGTTATTAACCACAGATACGCAGTATTTT
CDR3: CASSLGASALLTTDTQYF

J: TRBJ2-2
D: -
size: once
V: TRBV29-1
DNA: TGCAGCGTTGGCCCCGGGGTTTACACCGGGGAGCTGTTTTTT
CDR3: CSVGPGVYTGELFF

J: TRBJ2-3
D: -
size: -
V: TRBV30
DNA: TGTGCCTGGAGTGACCTGGGACTCGCCGCCGCGCATTTT
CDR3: CAWSDLGLAAAHF

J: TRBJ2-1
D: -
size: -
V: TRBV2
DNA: TGTGCCAGCAGTGAAAACAGTCTCAATGAGCAGTTCTTC
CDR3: CASSENSLNEQFF

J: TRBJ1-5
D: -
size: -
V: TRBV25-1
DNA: TGTGCCAGCAGTCAATGGCGTCCCCGGGAGGTTCAGCCCCAGCATTTT
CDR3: CASSQWRPREVQPQHF

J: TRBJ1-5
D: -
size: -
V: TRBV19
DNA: TGTGCCAGTAGTATATCAGATTTGAATCAGCCCCAGCATTTT
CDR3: CASSISDLNQPQHF

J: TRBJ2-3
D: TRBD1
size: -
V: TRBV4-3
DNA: TGCGCCAGCAGCCAAGCGGCGACAGGGGGGACAGATACGCAGTATTTT
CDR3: CASSQAATGGTDTQYF

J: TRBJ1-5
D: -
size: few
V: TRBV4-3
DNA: TGCGCCAGCAGCCAAGATTGGAGGGGAATTAGCAATCAGCCCCAGCATTTT
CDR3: CASSQDWRGISNQPQHF

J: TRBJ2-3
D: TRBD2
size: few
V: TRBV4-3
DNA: TGCGCCAGCAGCCAAAGACTAGCGGGAGGGCCGACAGATACGCAGTATTTT
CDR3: CASSQRLAGGPTDTQYF

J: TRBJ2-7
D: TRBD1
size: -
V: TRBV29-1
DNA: TGCAGCGTTGCGGGACAGCGGCTTTCGGAAGAGCAGTACTTC
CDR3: CSVAGQRLSEEQYF

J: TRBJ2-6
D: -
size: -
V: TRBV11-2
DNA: TGTGCCAGCAGCTTAGTTGAGGGGGCCAACGTCCTGACTTTC
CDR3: CASSLVEGANVLTF

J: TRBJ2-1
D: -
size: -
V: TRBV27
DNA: TGTGCCAGCAGCCCCGGAGGGAGGTTCGCCAATGAGCAGTTCTTC
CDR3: CASSPGGRFANEQFF

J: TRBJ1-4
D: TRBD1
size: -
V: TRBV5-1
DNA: TGCGCCAGCAGCCGACAGACAGGGTCTGGTTTTATTGAAAAACTGTTTTTT
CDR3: CASSRQTGSGFIEKLFF

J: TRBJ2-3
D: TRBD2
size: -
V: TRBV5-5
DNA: TGTGCCAGCAGCCTGTCTAGCGGGAGGCCGACAGATACGCAGTATTTT
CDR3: CASSLSSGRPTDTQYF

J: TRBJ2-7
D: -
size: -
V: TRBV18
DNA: TGTGCCAGCTCCTCTAACAGAGACGAGCAGTACTTC
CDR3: CASSSNRDEQYF

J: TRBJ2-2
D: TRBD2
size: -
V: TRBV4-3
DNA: TGCGCCAGCAGCAGAGAGCCGCCGGAACTAGCGGGACTCACCGGGGAGCTGTTTTTT
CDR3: CASSREPPELAGLTGELFF

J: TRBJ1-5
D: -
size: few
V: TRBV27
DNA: TGTGCCATCGCCACAGACAGGAATCAGCCCCAGCATTTT
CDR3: CAIATDRNQPQHF

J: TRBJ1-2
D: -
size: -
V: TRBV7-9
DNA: TGTGCCATCACGTTAGTGGCTAACTATGGCTACACCTTC
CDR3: CAITLVANYGYTF

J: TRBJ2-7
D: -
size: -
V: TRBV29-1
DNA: TGCAGCGCTGAGGGGGGTTACGAGCAGTACTTC
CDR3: CSAEGGYEQYF

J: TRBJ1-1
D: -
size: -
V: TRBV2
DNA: TGTGCCAGCAGCCTACAGATGAACACTGAAGCTTTCTTT
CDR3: CASSLQMNTEAFF

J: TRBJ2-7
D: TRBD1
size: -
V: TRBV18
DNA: TGTGCCAGCTCACCAGCGACAGGGGGCTACGAGCAGTACTTC
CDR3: CASSPATGGYEQYF

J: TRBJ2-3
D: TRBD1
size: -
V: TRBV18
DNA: TGTGCCAGCCGACAGGGGGCTGGGGATACGCAGTATTTT
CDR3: CASRQGAGDTQYF

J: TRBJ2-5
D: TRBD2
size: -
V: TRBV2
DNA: TGTGCCAGCGCGCGGGGGGGGGCCGGAGAGACCCAGTACTTC
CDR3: CASARGGAGETQYF

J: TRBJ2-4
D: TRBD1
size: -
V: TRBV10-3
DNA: TGTGCCATCAGTCCCGGGACAGGGCCAGAAGGGCAAAACATTCAGTACTTC
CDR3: CAISPGTGPEGQNIQYF

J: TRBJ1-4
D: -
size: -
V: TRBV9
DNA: TGTGCCAGCAGCGTAGGGAGGGGTGGTGAAAAACTGTTTTTT
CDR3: CASSVGRGGEKLFF

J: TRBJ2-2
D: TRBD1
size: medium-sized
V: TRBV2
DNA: TGTGCCAGCGCTTGGACAGGGGGAAGCACCGGGGAGCTGTTTTTT
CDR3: CASAWTGGSTGELFF

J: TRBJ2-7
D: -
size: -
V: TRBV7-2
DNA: TGTGCCGGAAACTACGGACTACCGGACTACGAGCAGTACTTC
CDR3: CAGNYGLPDYEQYF

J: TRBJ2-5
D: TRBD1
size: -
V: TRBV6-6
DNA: TGTGCCAGCAGTGGCGGACAGGGGGCCTTTTCTAACCAGTACTTC
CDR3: CASSGGQGAFSNQYF

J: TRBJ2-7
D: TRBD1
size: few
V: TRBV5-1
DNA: TGCGCCACCTCCTGGACAGGGGCCTCCTACGAGCAGTACTTC
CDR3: CATSWTGASYEQYF

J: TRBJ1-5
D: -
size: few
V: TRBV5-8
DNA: TGTGCCAGCAGCCCGGGACTCCTTGGGAATCAGCCCCAGCATTTT
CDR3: CASSPGLLGNQPQHF

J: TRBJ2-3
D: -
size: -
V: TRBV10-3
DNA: TGTGCCATCAGCCGGGAAGCCGGCACAGATACGCAGTATTTT
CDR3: CAISREAGTDTQYF